Presented here are 20 T cell receptor beta chains from one specimen sequenced in a study of T-cell memory formation after mild COVID-19. TCRdb re-called the 5' RACE reads through MiXCR, storing one row per CDR3 protein. The sample has 130,000 to 150,000 distinct CDR3 sequences, roughly 6.2% seen once. The sequencing sample was made of PBMCs or a T cell subset sorted from them (not recorded which). All receptors come from an adult woman who had mild COVID-19 (a few samples of this study predate the infection). Cell type and time point are not known.

This clonotype was seen a handful of times. The gene calls are TRBV7-2 and TRBJ2-1; a weak D match, TRBD2 (5 bases). CDR1 and CDR2 from the germline V gene are SGHTA and FQGNSA. The CDR3 is 15 residues long. V shed 6 bases and J shed 10 bases, with 22 bases lying between them. The DNA for the CDR3 is TGTGCCAGCAGGTTGGACTCCGCCCCCCCACGAGAGCAGTTCTTC. It encodes CASRLDSAPPREQFF.

The V call is TRBV3-1, the J call TRBJ1-1; TRBD1 might be the D (5 bases). This CDR3 contains 13 residues. From germline, CDR1 is LGHDT and CDR2 YNNKEL (reference sequence). The V and J ends lost 0 bases and 11 bases respectively, with 13 bases between them. The CDR3 spells CASSQDQGLKAFF. The CDR3 DNA sequence: TGTGCCAGCAGCCAAGATCAGGGATTGAAGGCTTTCTTT.

This clonotype was counted many times. The V call is TRBV5-1, the J call TRBJ2-6; TRBD2 is a possible D gene (5 bases). V lost 3 bases, J lost 0 bases, and 13 bases lay in between. Germline lookup yields CDR1 SGHRS and CDR2 YFSETQ. The CDR3 spans 17 residues. The CDR3 here is CASSSLIGGSGANVLTF. DNA for the CDR3: TGCGCCAGCAGCTCTCTTATTGGAGGCTCTGGGGCCAACGTCCTGACTTTC.

The J gene is TRBJ2-3, the V gene TRBV27; 7 bases fit TRBD2. V shed 6 bases, J shed 3 bases, and the junction held 12 bases outside the gene matches. Germline values: CDR1 MNHEY, CDR2 SMNVEV (reference sequence). There are 16 residues in the CDR3. CDR3 sequence: CASSKSRPGGTDTQYF. The CDR3 nucleotides are TGTGCCAGCAGCAAAAGTAGACCGGGAGGTACAGATACGCAGTATTTT.

The rearrangement uses TRBV5-8 and TRBJ2-6; 10 positions agree with TRBD2. The germline CDR1 and CDR2 sequences are SGHTS and YDEGEE. The CDR3 has 18 residues. Germline trimming cut 3 bases from V and 0 bases from J; bases unmatched to any gene: 6. DNA for the CDR3: TGTGCCAGCAGCTCGCCGGGACTAGCGCCCTCTGGGGCCAACGTCCTGACTTTC. It translates to CASSSPGLAPSGANVLTF. Supplemented by reference TRBV5-8 and TRBJ2-6, the full variable domain reads EAGVTQSPTHLIKTRGQQATLRCSPISGHTSVYWYQQALGLGLQFLLWYDEGEERNRGNFPPRFSGRQFPNYSSELNVNALELEDSALYLCASSSPGLAPSGANVLTFGAGSRLTVL.

This chain uses TRBV7-2 with TRBJ2-7; 8 positions match TRBD2. Germline V CDR1 and CDR2: SGHTA, FQGNSA. The J segment lost 5 bases and the V segment lost 1 base, leaving 7 bases of the junction unmatched. CDR3 length: 15 residues. The CDR3 sequence: CASSLVAGLSDEQYF. The CDR3 bases are TGTGCCAGCAGCTTAGTAGCGGGGCTCTCGGACGAGCAGTACTTC.

The DNA for the CDR3 is TGTGCCAGCAGGACGGACAGGGAAACTGAAGCTTTCTTT. Amino acid sequence: CASRTDRETEAFF. The gene calls are TRBV12-3 or TRBV12-4 and TRBJ1-1, with 8 bases fitting TRBD1. This CDR3 is 13 amino acids long. V gave up 6 bases and J gave up 5 bases; unmatched junction bases: 5.

The chain carries TRBV24-1 and TRBJ2-3, with TRBD1 identical over 9 bases. Losses at the gene ends were 7 bases for V and 3 bases for J; bases not matched to a gene: 1. Germline assignment: CDR1 KGHDR and CDR2 SFDVKD. CDR3 size: 13 residues. The CDR3: CATSGQGTDTQYF. The DNA of the CDR3 is TGTGCCACCAGCGGACAGGGGACAGATACGCAGTATTTT.

This clonotype was detected a few times. This chain joins TRBV5-6 and TRBJ1-1; TRBD1 matches at 10 bases. In germline, CDR1 is SGHDT, CDR2 YYEEEE. The CDR3 runs 15 residues. V lost 3 bases, J lost 5 bases, and 7 bases stayed unmatched. DNA of the CDR3: TGTGCCAGCAGCTCGAGACAGGGGGCTTGGACTGAAGCTTTCTTT. Encoded protein: CASSSRQGAWTEAFF.

At least ten counts were recorded for this clonotype. The CDR3 nucleotides are TGTGCCAGCCACGAGGGTCCCTCTGGAAACACCATATATTTT. Protein sequence: CASHEGPSGNTIYF. The chain uses TRBV6-6 and TRBJ1-3; D is uncertain. The CDR3 covers 14 residues. CDR1 MNHNY and CDR2 SVGAGI come from the germline V gene (reference sequence). V shed 8 bases and J shed 0 bases, with 11 bases lying between them.

There are a few counts of this clonotype. The V and J genes are TRBV12-3 or TRBV12-4 and TRBJ1-2; D remains unclear. The CDR3 contains 13 residues. Trimming left V 3 bases short and J 6 bases short, with 11 bases between. The CDR3 reads CASSFLEIDGYTF. CDR3 DNA sequence: TGTGCCAGCAGTTTTCTAGAAATCGATGGCTACACCTTC.

This clonotype was counted only a few times. The chain uses TRBV20-1 and TRBJ2-2, with 13 bases lining up with TRBD2. The germline gives CDR1 DFQATT, CDR2 SNEGSKA (reference sequence). The CDR3 covers 16 residues. Trimming cost V 5 bases and J 5 bases; bases outside gene matches: 8. The CDR3 coding sequence is TGCAGTGCTCTCCCACTAGCGGGAGGGCCGACCGGGGAGCTGTTTTTT. It encodes CSALPLAGGPTGELFF.

The chain carries TRBV7-2 and TRBJ1-4, with TRBD1 matching over 11 bases. Trimming cost V 6 bases and J 6 bases; bases outside gene matches: 3. There are 14 residues in the CDR3. From germline, CDR1 is SGHTA and CDR2 FQGNSA. Written as DNA, the CDR3 is TGTGCCAGCAGTGCGGACAGGGGGCATGAAAAACTGTTTTTT. Its protein product is CASSADRGHEKLFF.

The chain couples TRBV29-1 to TRBJ2-1, with TRBD1 identical over 7 bases. Germline assignment: CDR1 SQVTM and CDR2 ANQGSEA. The CDR3 is made up of 14 amino acids. The V gene end was trimmed by 7 bases and the J gene end by 2 bases; junction bases not matched to a gene: 8. CDR3 amino acids: CSAKAGTAYNEQFF. CDR3 in DNA: TGCAGCGCAAAAGCCGGGACAGCCTACAATGAGCAGTTCTTC.

This chain joins TRBV29-1 and TRBJ1-2; tentative D call: TRBD1 (6 bases). V was clipped by 3 bases and J by 1 base, with 9 bases between them. The CDR3 is made up of 13 amino acids. The germline gives CDR1 SQVTM, CDR2 ANQGSEA. The chain's CDR3 is CSVDGRGNYGYTF. DNA of the CDR3: TGCAGCGTTGACGGCAGGGGTAACTATGGCTACACCTTC.

The CDR3 bases are TGTGCCATCAGACCAGTGCAAGGGGCCAACGTCCTGACTTTC. As protein: CAIRPVQGANVLTF. The chain has TRBV10-3 and TRBJ2-6, with D unclear. CDR1 is ENHRY and CDR2 is SYGVKD in the germline V gene. V was trimmed by 6 bases and J by 4 bases, leaving 10 bases between them. This CDR3 comprises 14 residues.

The chain recombines TRBV5-1 with TRBJ1-6; TRBD1 might be the D (5 bases). CDR3 length: 15 residues. Germline-derived CDR1 and CDR2 are SGHRS and YFSETQ. V was trimmed by 4 bases and J by 8 bases, leaving 16 bases between them. CDR3 sequence reads: CASSPRQGADSPLHF. CDR3 nucleotides: TGCGCCAGCAGCCCCCGCCAAGGGGCAGATTCACCCCTCCACTTT.

This clonotype showed up many times. V and J are TRBV6-1 and TRBJ1-1; 9 bases match TRBD1. V dropped 5 bases and J dropped 1; count of bases not matched to a gene: 2. In germline, CDR1 is MNHNS, CDR2 SASEGT. The length of the CDR3 is 14 residues. CDR3 region: CASSRTGENTEAFF. The CDR3 coding sequence is TGTGCCAGCAGTCGGACAGGGGAGAACACTGAAGCTTTCTTT.

This clonotype was recorded a few times. The gene calls are TRBV20-1 and TRBJ2-5; 7 bases are a match to TRBD2. The CDR3 loop spans 14 amino acids. Trimming took 1 base from V and 5 from J; bases not matched to a gene: 7. The germline V gene has CDR1 DFQATT and CDR2 SNEGSKA (reference sequence). CDR3 nucleotides: TGCAGTGCTAGAGGGAATAGCGGGCCTGAGACCCAGTACTTC. It encodes CSARGNSGPETQYF.

At least ten counts were recorded for this clonotype. The rearrangement uses TRBV5-1 and TRBJ1-5, with D perhaps TRBD1 (5 bases). CDR1 and CDR2 (germline): SGHRS, YFSETQ. The CDR3 loop spans 14 amino acids. The V end lost 1 base, the J end lost 2 bases, and 7 bases lay between the germline ends. In DNA form, the CDR3 reads TGCGCCAGCAGCTTGATAGGGGGCAATCAGCCCCAGCATTTT. It encodes CASSLIGGNQPQHF.